Presented here are 15 T cell receptor beta chains from one specimen sequenced in a study of blood T cell repertoires in COVID-19. Profiled with immunoSEQ multiplex PCR; TCRdb holds only in-frame clones, not every one. The data hold 50,000 to 70,000 clones, with around 65% observed a single time. Sequencing input: PBMCs or T cells enriched from blood (not recorded which). The receptors were gathered from a woman aged 55-70 years who had been exposed to COVID-19.

The rearrangement links TRBV20-1 to TRBJ1-5, with a weak D call TRBD1 (6 bases). The V end was cut by 3 bases, the J end by 6 bases, with 12 bases between. The CDR3 has 13 amino acids. The germline V gene has CDR1 DFQATT and CDR2 SNEGSKA (reference sequence). The CDR3 DNA sequence: TGCAGTGCTAGTGCAGGGGAGGGTCAGCCCCAGCATTTT. Its protein product is CSASAGEGQPQHF.

In the case of this clone: The same CDR3 can be traced to other DNA sequences in this sample. V gene TRBV5-1 combines with J gene TRBJ1-2; 7 nucleotides match TRBD1. CDR3 length: 15 residues. After removal of 0 bases from V and 1 base from J, the junction contained 3 bases not matched to a gene. CDR1 is SGHRS, CDR2 YFSETQ, per germline. In DNA form, the CDR3 reads TGCGCCAGCAGCTTGGCGGGGACAGATAACTATGGCTACACCTTC. Amino acid sequence: CASSLAGTDNYGYTF.

This chain links TRBV5-4 with TRBJ2-3, with 10 bases matching TRBD1. The CDR3 sequence is 16 residues long. Trimming cost V 1 base and J 2 bases; bases outside gene matches: 4. Germline CDR1 reads SGHNT; CDR2 reads YYREEE (reference sequence). The CDR3 coding sequence is TGTGCCAGCAGCTTGCGGACAGGGGGATACACAGATACGCAGTATTTT. It is translated as CASSLRTGGYTDTQYF.

There are many counts of this clone. The chain's CDR3 is CATKDGGPGPQHF. The DNA for the CDR3 is TGTGCCACCAAGGACGGAGGACCGGGGCCCCAGCATTTT. The J gene is TRBJ1-5, the V gene TRBV10-3; no firm D call. Trimming stripped 10 bases from V and 9 bases from J, with 19 bases between. Germline values: CDR1 ENHRY, CDR2 SYGVKD. The CDR3 runs to 13 residues.

The chain uses TRBV27 and TRBJ2-6; 7 nucleotides align to TRBD2. The CDR3 totals 15 residues. Germline V CDR1 and CDR2: MNHEY, SMNVEV (reference sequence). J lost 6 bases, V lost 3 bases, and 5 bases had no gene match. CDR3 region: CASSFSRGVANVLTF. CDR3 DNA: TGTGCCAGCAGTTTTAGTCGGGGGGTGGCCAACGTCCTGACTTTC.

The chain carries TRBV10-2 and TRBJ2-3, with a weak D call TRBD1 (6 bases). CDR1 is WSHSY, CDR2 SAAADI, per germline. The CDR3 loop spans 14 amino acids. V lost 4 bases to trimming and J lost 0 bases, with 8 bases between them. The CDR3 DNA reads TGCGCCAGCAGTGGGGGGCGTAGCACAGATACGCAGTATTTT. Its protein product is CASSGGRSTDTQYF.

This chain links TRBV28 with TRBJ2-1; D gene unclear. This CDR3 has 14 residues. The V and J ends lost 5 bases and 4 bases respectively, with 12 bases between them. Germline CDR1 is MDHEN and CDR2 is SYDVKM. The CDR3 coding sequence is TGTGCCAGCAGTGTCCCCACCGGTTACAATGAGCAGTTCTTC. Its protein is CASSVPTGYNEQFF.

The table lists this clone with many counts. The rearrangement links TRBV21-1 to TRBJ2-2; no check of the table's D call, TRBD2, against the DNA was made. TRBV21-1 is a documented pseudogene. The CDR3 runs to 16 residues. The CDR3 is CASSKASGGDTGELFF. The CDR3 coding sequence is TGTGCCAGCAGCAAAGCTAGCGGGGGGGACACCGGGGAGCTGTTTTTT.

The chain has TRBV3-1 (or the pseudogene TRBV3-2) and TRBJ2-2; possibly TRBD1 for D (5 bases). The CDR3 consists of 12 residues. Deletions cut 4 bases from V and 6 bases from J, with 6 bases between. Per germline, CDR1 LGHDT and CDR2 YNNKEL (reference sequence). The CDR3 protein is CASSLRAGELFF. CDR3 nucleotides: TGTGCCAGCAGCCTCAGGGCCGGGGAGCTGTTTTTT.

This chain links TRBV27 with TRBJ2-1; 7 bases line up with TRBD2. The germline V gene has CDR1 MNHEY and CDR2 SMNVEV (reference sequence). This CDR3 is 14 amino acids long. After removal of 8 bases from V and 3 bases from J, the junction contained 7 bases not matched to a gene. The CDR3 nucleotides read TGTGCCAGCGCCCGACTAGCCAGCTACAATGAGCAGTTCTTC. This gives the protein CASARLASYNEQFF.

The V call is TRBV6-2 or TRBV6-3, the J call TRBJ1-1; 7 bases fit TRBD1. After removal of 4 bases from V and 5 bases from J, the junction contained 10 bases not matched to a gene. Germline assignment: CDR1 MNHEY and CDR2 SVGEGT. The CDR3 has 15 amino acids. The CDR3 loop reads CASSSGFRGRTEAFF. The CDR3 DNA is TGTGCCAGCAGTTCAGGGTTCAGGGGGAGGACTGAAGCTTTCTTT.

V is TRBV29-1 and J is TRBJ2-1, with D possibly being TRBD1 (6 bases). The CDR3 extends over 13 amino acids. The V and J ends lost 2 bases and 9 bases respectively, with 14 bases between them. Germline V CDR1 and CDR2: SQVTM, ANQGSEA. Here the CDR3 reads CSVESVGDTEQFF. The CDR3 DNA reads as TGCAGCGTTGAATCGGTTGGGGACACTGAGCAGTTCTTC.

This clone has a single count. The chain is built from TRBV24-1 and TRBJ1-1, with D uncertain. Per the germline V gene, CDR1 is KGHDR and CDR2 is SFDVKD. V lost 5 bases, J lost 0 bases, and 15 bases lay in between. The CDR3 runs 16 residues. CDR3 protein: CATSGRGMGLNTEAFF. CDR3 sequence (DNA): TGTGCCACCAGTGGACGAGGGATGGGCTTGAACACTGAAGCTTTCTTT.

The chain links TRBV3-1 (or the pseudogene TRBV3-2) to TRBJ2-7; D perhaps matches TRBD1 (5 bases). Deletions cut 0 bases from V and 7 bases from J, with 16 bases between. CDR1 is LGHDT, CDR2 YNNKEL, per germline (reference sequence). CDR3 length: 15 amino acids. The CDR3 is CASSQEGAGGREQYF. The CDR3 nucleotides are TGTGCCAGCAGCCAAGAAGGGGCCGGTGGTCGGGAGCAGTACTTC.

J is TRBJ2-5 and V is TRBV7-2; maybe TRBD2 (6 bases). CDR3 length: 15 amino acids. V was cut by 7 bases and J by 5 bases, with 20 bases left in between. CDR1 and CDR2 from the germline V gene are SGHTA and FQGNSA. CDR3 residues: CASNPAGSGMETQYF. CDR3 nucleotide sequence: TGTGCCAGCAACCCGGCGGGGTCCGGGATGGAGACCCAGTACTTC.